Below are 17 T cell receptor beta chains sequenced from a single sample in a study of T-cell reconstitution after alpha-beta-depleted transplantation in children. The authors prepared the TCRbeta library with unique molecular identifiers. Via MiXCR, TCRdb re-called the PCR reads, giving one row per CDR3 protein. The repertoire holds under 850,000 distinct CDR3 sequences, about an eighth seen once, with around 0.8% in the top ten. Sequences were derived from PBMCs, sampled before TCRalphabeta/CD19-depleted stem cell transplant. The receptors come from a girl aged 2 to 9 with congenital amegakaryocytic thrombocytopenia, due to receive a stem cell transplant.

The sample holds many counts of this clonotype. The rearrangement links TRBV7-9 to TRBJ2-2; D call uncertain. V dropped 5 bases and J dropped 1 base, with 8 bases sitting between them. The length of the CDR3 is 14 residues. Germline V CDR1 and CDR2: SEHNR, FQNEAQ (reference sequence). DNA of the CDR3: TGTGCCAGCAGCCCCGCCCTGAACACCGGGGAGCTGTTTTTT. It encodes CASSPALNTGELFF.

This clonotype was detected many times. The chain combines TRBV29-1 with TRBJ2-2; D not certain. Germline V gives CDR1 SQVTM, CDR2 ANQGSEA. CDR3 length equals 15 residues. The V and J ends lost 4 bases and 6 bases respectively, with 18 bases between them. CDR3 nucleotides: TGCAGCGTTGGAGAGGATAGTGAATCCCCCGGGGAGCTGTTTTTT. It specifies CSVGEDSESPGELFF.

The J gene is TRBJ2-5, the V gene TRBV20-1; D not certain. Germline V gives CDR1 DFQATT, CDR2 SNEGSKA (reference sequence). This CDR3 is built from 12 residues. V shed 3 bases and J shed 1 base, with 6 bases lying between them. CDR3 amino acids: CSASPPQETQYF. The CDR3, as DNA: TGCAGTGCTAGCCCACCCCAAGAGACCCAGTACTTC.

This rearrangement joins TRBV6-5 to TRBJ2-7; a possible D gene is TRBD2 (5 bases). V gave up 1 base and J gave up 3 bases, with 10 bases separating them. The germline V gene has CDR1 MNHEY and CDR2 SVGAGI. The CDR3 has 14 amino acids. CDR3 in amino acids: CASSYYGKIYEQYF. The CDR3 region has the DNA TGTGCCAGCAGTTACTACGGGAAAATCTACGAGCAGTACTTC.

In this sample, this clonotype turned up many times. The CDR3 protein is CASSPLSRTGELFF. The CDR3 DNA sequence: TGTGCCAGCAGCCCACTGTCTAGAACCGGGGAGCTGTTTTTT. The gene calls are TRBV7-2 and TRBJ2-2; D is unclear. Per the germline V gene, CDR1 is SGHTA and CDR2 is FQGNSA. The CDR3 covers 14 residues. Trimming took 5 bases from V and 5 from J, leaving 12 bases between them.

This clonotype appeared a few times. This sequence joins TRBV27 and TRBJ1-4; possible D gene TRBD1, 5 bases. CDR1 MNHEY and CDR2 SMNVEV come from the germline V gene (reference sequence). Trimming cost V 6 bases and J 0 bases, with 26 bases left between them. CDR3 length: 20 residues. CDR3 sequence: CASSPRAGKLYQATNEKLFF. CDR3 coding DNA: TGTGCCAGCAGCCCCAGGGCTGGGAAATTGTACCAAGCAACTAATGAAAAACTGTTTTTT.

This chain links TRBV28 with TRBJ1-2; maybe TRBD1 (5 bases). The CDR3 consists of 10 residues. Germline V CDR1 and CDR2: MDHEN, SYDVKM. V lost 4 bases to trimming and J lost 13 bases, with 10 bases between them. The CDR3 DNA is TGTGCCAGCAGTTCCCTGGGGGTCACCTTC. It yields the protein CASSSLGVTF.

The chain combines TRBV28 with TRBJ2-1; the match to TRBD2 covers 8 bases. The CDR3 is 15 residues long. Germline V gene sequence: CDR1 MDHEN, CDR2 SYDVKM. Germline trimming cut 6 bases from V and 8 bases from J; bases unmatched to any gene: 12. This chain's CDR3 is CASSFGTSSSYEQFF. The CDR3 nucleotides read TGTGCCAGCAGCTTCGGGACTAGTAGTTCCTATGAGCAGTTCTTC.

Regarding this clonotype: A read error is possible here, since a much larger clone lies one base away. The chain employs TRBV29-1 and TRBJ1-2, with D hard to call. Germline CDR1 reads SQVTM; CDR2 reads ANQGSEA. V was cut by 6 bases and J by 8 bases, with 16 bases left in between. This CDR3 has 12 amino acids. The CDR3 nucleotides are TGCAGCGTCCAGGTGGGGAGAAGGGGCTACACCTTC. Translation gives CSVQVGRRGYTF.

This clonotype was seen more than once but under ten times. The rearrangement uses TRBV20-1 and TRBJ1-1; D is undetermined. The CDR3 extends over 14 amino acids. In germline, CDR1 is DFQATT, CDR2 SNEGSKA (reference sequence). The CDR3 is CRVRRAAENTEAFF. CDR3 DNA sequence: TGCAGGGTCCGTAGGGCAGCAGAGAACACTGAAGCTTTCTTT.

J is TRBJ2-1 and V is TRBV25-1; TRBD2 aligns across 8 bases. This CDR3 has 19 amino acids. V trimming: 8 bases; J trimming: 4 bases; junction bases outside the gene matches: 22. Germline CDR1 and CDR2: MGHDK and SYGVNS. The CDR3: CASRRPRSRSGSSYNEQFF. The CDR3 region has the DNA TGTGCCAGCCGACGACCAAGAAGTAGAAGCGGGAGTAGTTACAATGAGCAGTTCTTC.

CDR3 bases: TGTGCCAGCAGCTTAGCGAATACCGTTGAGACCCAGTACTTC. Residues: CASSLANTVETQYF. This chain links TRBV7-9 with TRBJ2-5, with D uncertain. Germline loops: CDR1 SEHNR, CDR2 FQNEAQ (reference sequence). V was shortened by 0 bases and J by 5 bases, with 10 bases between the two germline ends. The CDR3 is 14 residues long.

The sample holds a few counts of this clonotype. The chain is built from TRBV7-9 and TRBJ2-5, with D possibly TRBD2 on 5 matching bases. Germline CDR1 and CDR2: SEHNR and FQNEAQ (reference sequence). The length of the CDR3 is 16 residues. With 5 bases removed from V and 1 base from J, the gap between germline ends came to 17 bases. CDR3 nucleotides: TGTGCCAGCAGCGTCCTCGGCGGGCCGCTCCAAGAGACCCAGTACTTC. Translation: CASSVLGGPLQETQYF.

The table lists this clonotype with many counts. The V gene is TRBV3-1, the J gene TRBJ2-7; 9 positions agree with TRBD2. The CDR3 has 14 residues. Trimming removed 4 bases from V and 3 bases from J; junction bases left unmatched: 4. CDR1 is LGHDT and CDR2 is YNNKEL in the germline V gene (reference sequence). The CDR3 DNA reads as TGTGCCAGCAGCCCCACTAGCGGGTACTACGAGCAGTACTTC. Its translation: CASSPTSGYYEQYF.

In this sample, this clonotype turned up a few times. The genes are TRBV10-3 and TRBJ2-2; 12 bases match TRBD2. The V segment lost 2 bases and the J segment 5 bases; nucleotides outside the gene matches: 3. CDR3 size: 16 residues. The V gene's germline CDR1 is ENHRY and CDR2 SYGVKD. The CDR3 region is CAISELAGGPTGELFF. CDR3 nucleotide sequence: TGTGCCATCAGTGAGCTAGCGGGAGGGCCGACCGGGGAGCTGTTTTTT.

At least ten counts were recorded for this clonotype. The chain carries TRBV12-3 or TRBV12-4 and TRBJ2-7, with 7 bases fitting TRBD2. This CDR3 spans 12 amino acids. After removal of 5 bases from V and 7 bases from J, the junction contained 5 bases not matched to a gene. The CDR3 loop is CASSGGVKEQYF. The CDR3 nucleotides are TGTGCCAGCAGTGGGGGGGTGAAGGAGCAGTACTTC.

This clonotype was recorded once. A much more abundant neighbour one base away suggests this may be a read error. This chain links TRBV5-1 with TRBJ2-1, with D perhaps matching TRBD1 (6 bases). The germline gives CDR1 SGHRS, CDR2 YFSETQ. The length of the CDR3 is 16 residues. The CDR3 DNA sequence: TGCGCCAGCGGCTTGGCAGGGGTAAGCTCCTACAATGAGCAGTTCTTC. Translating gives CASGLAGVSSYNEQFF.